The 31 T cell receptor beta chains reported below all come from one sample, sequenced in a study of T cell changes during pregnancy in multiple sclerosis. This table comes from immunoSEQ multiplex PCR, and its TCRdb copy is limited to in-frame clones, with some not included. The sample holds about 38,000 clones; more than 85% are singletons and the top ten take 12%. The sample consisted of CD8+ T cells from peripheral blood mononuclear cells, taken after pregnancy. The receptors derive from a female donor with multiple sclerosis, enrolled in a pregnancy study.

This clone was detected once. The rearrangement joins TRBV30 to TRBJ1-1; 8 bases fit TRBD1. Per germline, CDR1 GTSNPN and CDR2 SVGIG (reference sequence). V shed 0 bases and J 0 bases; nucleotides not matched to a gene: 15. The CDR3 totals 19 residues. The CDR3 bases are TGTGCCTGGAGTGTCCCTTTTCGGACAGGGCAGAGAATGAACACTGAAGCTTTCTTT. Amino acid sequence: CAWSVPFRTGQRMNTEAFF.

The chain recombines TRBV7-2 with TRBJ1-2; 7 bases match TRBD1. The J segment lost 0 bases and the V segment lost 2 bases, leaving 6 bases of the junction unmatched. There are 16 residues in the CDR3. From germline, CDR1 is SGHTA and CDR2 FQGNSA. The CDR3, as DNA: TGTGCCAGCAGCTTAATCAGGGGGGCCTCTAACTATGGCTACACCTTC. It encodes CASSLIRGASNYGYTF.

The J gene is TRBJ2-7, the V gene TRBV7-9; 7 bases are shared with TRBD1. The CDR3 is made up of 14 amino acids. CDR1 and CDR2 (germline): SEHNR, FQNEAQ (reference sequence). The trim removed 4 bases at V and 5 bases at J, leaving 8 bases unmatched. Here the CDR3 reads CASSSTLTGHEQYF. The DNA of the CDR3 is TGTGCCAGCAGCTCTACCTTGACAGGGCACGAGCAGTACTTC.

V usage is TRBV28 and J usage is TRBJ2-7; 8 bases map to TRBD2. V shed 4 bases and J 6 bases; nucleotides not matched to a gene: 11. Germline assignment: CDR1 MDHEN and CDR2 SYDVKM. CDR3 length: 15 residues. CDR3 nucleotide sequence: TGTGCCAGCAGTTCACTAGCGGCTGAAAGGGGCGAGCAGTACTTC. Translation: CASSSLAAERGEQYF. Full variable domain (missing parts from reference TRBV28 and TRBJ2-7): DVKVTQSSRYLVKRTGEKVFLECVQDMDHENMFWYRQDPGLGLRLIYFSYDVKMKEKGDIPEGYSVSREKKERFSLILESASTNQTSMYLCASSSLAAERGEQYFGPGTRLTVT.

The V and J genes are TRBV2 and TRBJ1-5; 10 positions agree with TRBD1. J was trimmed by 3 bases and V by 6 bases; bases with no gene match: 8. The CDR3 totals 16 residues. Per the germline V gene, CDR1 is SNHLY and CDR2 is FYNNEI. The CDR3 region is CASRASDRGVNQPQHF. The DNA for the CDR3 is TGTGCCAGCAGAGCCTCGGACAGGGGGGTCAATCAGCCCCAGCATTTT.

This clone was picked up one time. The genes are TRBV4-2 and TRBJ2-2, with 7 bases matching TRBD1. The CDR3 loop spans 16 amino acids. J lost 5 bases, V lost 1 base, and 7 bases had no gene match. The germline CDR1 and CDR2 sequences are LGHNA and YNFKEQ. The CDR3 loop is CASSQGGDRVTGELFF. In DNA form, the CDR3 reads TGTGCCAGCAGCCAAGGGGGAGACAGGGTAACCGGGGAGCTGTTTTTT.

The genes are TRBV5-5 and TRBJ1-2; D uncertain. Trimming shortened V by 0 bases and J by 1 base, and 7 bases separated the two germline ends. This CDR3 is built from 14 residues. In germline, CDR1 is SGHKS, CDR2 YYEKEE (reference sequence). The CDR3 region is CASSLGNINYGYTF. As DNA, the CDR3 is TGTGCCAGCAGCTTGGGAAACATTAACTATGGCTACACCTTC.

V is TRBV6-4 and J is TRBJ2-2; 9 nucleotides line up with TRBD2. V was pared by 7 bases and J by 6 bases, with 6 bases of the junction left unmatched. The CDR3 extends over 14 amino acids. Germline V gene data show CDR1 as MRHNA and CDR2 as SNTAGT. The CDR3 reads CASKREEESGELFF. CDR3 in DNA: TGTGCCAGCAAGCGGGAGGAGGAATCCGGGGAGCTGTTTTTT.

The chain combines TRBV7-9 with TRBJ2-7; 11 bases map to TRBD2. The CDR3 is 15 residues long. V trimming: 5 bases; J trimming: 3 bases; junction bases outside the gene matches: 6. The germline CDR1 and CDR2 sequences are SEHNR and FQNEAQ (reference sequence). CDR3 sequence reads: CASSLTSGRVYEQYF. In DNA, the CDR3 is TGTGCCAGCAGCCTTACTAGCGGGAGAGTCTACGAGCAGTACTTC.

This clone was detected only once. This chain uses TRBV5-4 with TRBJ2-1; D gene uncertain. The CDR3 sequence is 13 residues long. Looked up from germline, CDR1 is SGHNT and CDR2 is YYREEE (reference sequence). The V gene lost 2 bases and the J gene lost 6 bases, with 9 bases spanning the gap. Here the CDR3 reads CASSFSTGNEQFF. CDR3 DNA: TGTGCCAGCAGCTTTAGTACGGGCAATGAGCAGTTCTTC. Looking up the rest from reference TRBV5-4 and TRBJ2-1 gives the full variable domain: ETGVTQSPTHLIKTRGQQVTLRCSSQSGHNTVSWYQQALGQGPQFIFQYYREEENGRGNFPPRFSGLQFPNYSSELNVNALELDDSALYLCASSFSTGNEQFFGPGTRLTVL.

The CDR3 region has the DNA TGTGCCTGCGACAGGGTACTCACTGAAGCTTTCTTT. Its protein product is CACDRVLTEAFF. The genes are TRBV30 and TRBJ1-1; 7 bases line up with TRBD1. V trimming: 6 bases; J trimming: 4 bases; junction bases outside the gene matches: 5. Germline lookup yields CDR1 GTSNPN and CDR2 SVGIG (reference sequence). The CDR3 totals 12 residues.

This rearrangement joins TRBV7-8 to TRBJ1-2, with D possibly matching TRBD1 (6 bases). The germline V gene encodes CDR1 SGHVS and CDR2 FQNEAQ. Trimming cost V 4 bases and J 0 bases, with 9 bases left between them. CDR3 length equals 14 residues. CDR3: CASSSRTANYGYTF. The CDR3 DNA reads TGTGCCAGCAGCTCTCGGACAGCTAACTATGGCTACACCTTC. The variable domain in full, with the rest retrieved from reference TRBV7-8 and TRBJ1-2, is GAGVSQSPRYKVAKRGQDVALRCDPISGHVSLFWYQQALGQGPEFLTYFQNEAQLDKSGLPSDRFFAERPEGSVSTLKIQRTQQEDSAVYLCASSSRTANYGYTFGSGTRLTVV.

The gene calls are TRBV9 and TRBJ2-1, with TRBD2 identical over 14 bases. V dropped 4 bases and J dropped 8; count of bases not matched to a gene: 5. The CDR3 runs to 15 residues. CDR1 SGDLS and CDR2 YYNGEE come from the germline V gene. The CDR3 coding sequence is TGTGCCAGCAGCCATGGACTAGCGGGGGGCGATGAGCAGTTCTTC. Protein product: CASSHGLAGGDEQFF.

The CDR3 DNA reads TGTGCCAGCAGCTTAGCGGCGAGGTCGCAGTTCTTC. The encoded protein is CASSLAARSQFF. The chain uses TRBV7-2 and TRBJ2-1; D unclear. CDR3 length: 12 residues. With 0 bases removed from V and 12 bases from J, the gap between germline ends came to 9 bases. CDR1 and CDR2 from the germline V gene are SGHTA and FQGNSA.

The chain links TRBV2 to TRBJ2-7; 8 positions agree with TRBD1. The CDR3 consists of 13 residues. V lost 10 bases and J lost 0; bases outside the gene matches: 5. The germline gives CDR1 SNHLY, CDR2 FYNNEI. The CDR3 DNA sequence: TGTGCCATTATAGACAGGGGCTCCTACGAGCAGTACTTC. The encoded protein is CAIIDRGSYEQYF.

The CDR3 DNA reads TGTGCCAGCAGGTCCGGGAGGGCCTACTACGAGCAGTACTTC. Translation: CASRSGRAYYEQYF. The chain links TRBV28 to TRBJ2-7, with 8 positions matching TRBD2. The CDR3 has 14 amino acids. Trimming removed 6 bases from V and 3 bases from J; junction bases left unmatched: 7. Germline values: CDR1 MDHEN, CDR2 SYDVKM.

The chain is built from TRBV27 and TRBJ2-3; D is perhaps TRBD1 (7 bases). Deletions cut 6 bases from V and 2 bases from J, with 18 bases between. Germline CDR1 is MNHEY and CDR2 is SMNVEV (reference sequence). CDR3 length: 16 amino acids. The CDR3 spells CASSVQGGVTTDTQYF. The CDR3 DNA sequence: TGTGCCAGCAGCGTTCAGGGGGGAGTTACCACAGATACGCAGTATTTT.

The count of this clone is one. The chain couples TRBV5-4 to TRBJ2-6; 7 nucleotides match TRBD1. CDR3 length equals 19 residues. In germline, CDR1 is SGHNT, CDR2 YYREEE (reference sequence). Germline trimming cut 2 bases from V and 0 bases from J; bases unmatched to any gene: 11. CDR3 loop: CASSFTSGQLLSGANVLTF. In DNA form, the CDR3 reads TGTGCCAGCAGCTTTACGTCGGGACAGCTACTCTCTGGGGCCAACGTCCTGACTTTC.

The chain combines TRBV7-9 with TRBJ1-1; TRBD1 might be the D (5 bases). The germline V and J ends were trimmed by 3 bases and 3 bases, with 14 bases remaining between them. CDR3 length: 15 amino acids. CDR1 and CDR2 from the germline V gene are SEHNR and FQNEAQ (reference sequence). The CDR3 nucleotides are TGTGCCAGCAGCTTTACCCAGGGAAGGGACACTGAAGCTTTCTTT. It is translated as CASSFTQGRDTEAFF.

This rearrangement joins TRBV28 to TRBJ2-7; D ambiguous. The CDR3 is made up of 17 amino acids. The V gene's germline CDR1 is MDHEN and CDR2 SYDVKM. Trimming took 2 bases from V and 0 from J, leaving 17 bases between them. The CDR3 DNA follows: TGTGCCAGCAGTTTAGAAGTAGCCTCCCCATCCTCCTACGAGCAGTACTTC. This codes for CASSLEVASPSSYEQYF.

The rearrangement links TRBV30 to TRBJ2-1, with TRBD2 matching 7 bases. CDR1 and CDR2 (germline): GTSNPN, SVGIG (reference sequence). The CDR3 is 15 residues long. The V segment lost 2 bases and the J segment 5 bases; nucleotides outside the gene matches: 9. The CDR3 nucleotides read TGTGCCTGGAGTCTAGCGGCCCTCAGTCACAATGAGCAGTTCTTC. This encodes CAWSLAALSHNEQFF.

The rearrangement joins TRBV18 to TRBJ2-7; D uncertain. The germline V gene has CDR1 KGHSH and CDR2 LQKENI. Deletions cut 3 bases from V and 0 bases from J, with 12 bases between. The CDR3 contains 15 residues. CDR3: CASSPTLRPSYEQYF. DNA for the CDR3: TGTGCCAGCTCACCGACTTTACGACCCTCCTACGAGCAGTACTTC. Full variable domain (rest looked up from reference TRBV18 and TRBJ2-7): NAGVMQNPRHLVRRRGQEARLRCSPMKGHSHVYWYRQLPEEGLKFMVYLQKENIIDESGMPKERFSAEFPKEGPSILRIQQVVRGDSAAYFCASSPTLRPSYEQYFGPGTRLTVT.

CDR3 nucleotide sequence: TGTGCCAGCAGCGTAAAAGCGGGCCGCACAGATACGCAGTATTTT. Translation gives CASSVKAGRTDTQYF. V gene TRBV9 combines with J gene TRBJ2-3, with D possibly being TRBD2 (6 bases). Per germline, CDR1 SGDLS and CDR2 YYNGEE. CDR3 length: 15 amino acids. Trimming took off 1 base at V and 1 base at J, with 10 bases between the two ends.

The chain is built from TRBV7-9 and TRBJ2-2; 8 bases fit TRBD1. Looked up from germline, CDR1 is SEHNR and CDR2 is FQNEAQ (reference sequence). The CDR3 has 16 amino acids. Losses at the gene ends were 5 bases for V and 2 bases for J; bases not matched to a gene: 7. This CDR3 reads CASSPGTGANTGELFF. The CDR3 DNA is TGTGCCAGCAGCCCTGGGACAGGCGCCAACACCGGGGAGCTGTTTTTT.

The CDR3, as DNA: TGTGCCAGCGGTAGCGAAGAAGAGACCCAGTACTTC. It translates to CASGSEEETQYF. The chain is built from TRBV7-9 and TRBJ2-5; the D gene is possibly TRBD2 (5 bases). In germline, CDR1 is SEHNR, CDR2 FQNEAQ (reference sequence). This CDR3 has 12 amino acids. V lost 8 bases, J lost 3 bases, and 10 bases lay in between.

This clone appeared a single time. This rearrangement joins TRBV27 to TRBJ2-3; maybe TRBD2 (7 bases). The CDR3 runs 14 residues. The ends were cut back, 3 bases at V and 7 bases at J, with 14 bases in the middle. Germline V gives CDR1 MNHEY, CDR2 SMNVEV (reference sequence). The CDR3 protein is CASSFGGARNTQYF. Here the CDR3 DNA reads TGTGCCAGCAGTTTTGGGGGGGCTCGGAATACGCAGTATTTT.

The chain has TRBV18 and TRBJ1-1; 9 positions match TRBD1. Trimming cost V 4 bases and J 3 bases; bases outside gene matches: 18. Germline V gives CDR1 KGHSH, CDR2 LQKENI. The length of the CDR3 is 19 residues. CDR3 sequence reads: CASSQATGTGSSLDTEAFF. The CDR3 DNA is TGTGCCAGCTCACAAGCCACCGGGACAGGGTCGTCGCTGGACACTGAAGCTTTCTTT.

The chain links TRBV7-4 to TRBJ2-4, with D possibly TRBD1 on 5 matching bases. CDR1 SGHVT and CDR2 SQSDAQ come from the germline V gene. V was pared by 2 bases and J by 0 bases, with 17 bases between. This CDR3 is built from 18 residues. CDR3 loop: CASSLNWGSEIAKNIQYF. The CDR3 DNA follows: TGTGCCAGCAGCTTAAATTGGGGCTCCGAGATAGCCAAAAACATTCAGTACTTC.

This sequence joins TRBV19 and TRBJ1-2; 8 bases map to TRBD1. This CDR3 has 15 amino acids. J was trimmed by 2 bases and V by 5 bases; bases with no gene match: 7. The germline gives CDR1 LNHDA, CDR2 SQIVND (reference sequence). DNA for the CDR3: TGTGCCAGTAGTGACCGCCGGACAGGGAACTATGGCTACACCTTC. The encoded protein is CASSDRRTGNYGYTF.

The CDR3: CASSLETSGTYEQYF. CDR3 bases: TGTGCCAGCAGCTTAGAGACTAGCGGGACTTACGAGCAGTACTTC. The J gene is TRBJ2-7, the V gene TRBV11-2, with 11 bases lining up with TRBD2. The length of the CDR3 is 15 residues. Germline V gene lookup returns CDR1 SGHAT and CDR2 FQNNGV. Losses at the gene ends were 0 bases for V and 4 bases for J; bases not matched to a gene: 2.

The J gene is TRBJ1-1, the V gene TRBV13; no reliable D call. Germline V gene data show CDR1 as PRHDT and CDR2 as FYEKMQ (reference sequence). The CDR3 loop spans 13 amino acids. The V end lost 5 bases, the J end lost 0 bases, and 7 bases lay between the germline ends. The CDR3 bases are TGTGCCAGCAGCCCCACAATGAACACTGAAGCTTTCTTT. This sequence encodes CASSPTMNTEAFF. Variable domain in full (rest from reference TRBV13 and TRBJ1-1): AAGVIQSPRHLIKEKRETATLKCYPIPRHDTVYWYQQGPGQDPQFLISFYEKMQSDKGSIPDRFSAQQFSDYHSELNMSSLELGDSALYFCASSPTMNTEAFFGQGTRLTVV.